The following is a T cell receptor (beta chain) sequence with its context. In the original processing: Amplification from reference gene primers served as the basis for estimated nucleated cell counts. TCRdb's table, derived via immunoSEQ multiplex PCR, lists solely in-frame clones and lacks some. Clonal size and the V and J genes are those of that table, whereas D and trimming came from the DNA. The sample carries around 130,000 clones, over 75% recorded once. The sample belongs to a study of blood T cell repertoires in COVID-19. Turning to the study itself: Researchers got acute and convalescent COVID-19 samples from the United States, Italy and Spain. T cells, B-cell-depleted T cells, or PBMCs provided the cDNA or gDNA that served as material.

Germline trimming cut 1 base from V and 5 bases from J; bases unmatched to any gene: 3. The CDR3 is 15 residues long. Germline CDR1 reads KGHSH; CDR2 reads LQKENI. This TCR was recovered from a man between 60 and 70 years old with active or convalescent COVID-19. The V gene is TRBV18, the J gene TRBJ2-1; 9 bases are shared with TRBD2. Sequenced: peripheral blood. CDR3 amino acids: CASSPLAGGDNEQFF. The CDR3 coding sequence is TGTGCCAGCTCACCACTTGCGGGAGGGGACAATGAGCAGTTCTTC.